This T cell receptor beta chain was captured by sequencing in a study of blood T cell repertoires in COVID-19. In the source study's methods: Amplification of reference gene primers was used by the study to estimate nucleated cell counts. Clones were read by immunoSEQ multiplex PCR, and TCRdb kept only the in-frame ones, dropping some. Clonal size and the V and J genes are those of that table, whereas D and trimming came from the DNA. Here the sample spans about 190,000 clones, approximately 86% being singletons. V lost 5 bases to trimming and J lost 3 bases, with 16 bases between them. The germline gives CDR1 MNHEY, CDR2 SMNVEV (reference sequence). CDR3 size: 16 residues.

Sequencing was carried out using PBMCs or T cells enriched from blood (not recorded which). The chain is built from TRBV27 and TRBJ2-2; maybe TRBD1 (6 bases). This receptor was obtained from a woman aged 40-49 years in a cohort exposed to, infected with or recovered from COVID-19 (not recorded which). The DNA of the CDR3 is TGTGCCAGCAGTATACATTCAGGGGTGGACACCGGGGAGCTGTTTTTT. This sequence encodes CASSIHSGVDTGELFF.